The 2 T cell receptor beta chains presented below share a single source sample, sequenced in a study of T cells in localized non-small cell lung cancer. Profiling relied on immunoSEQ multiplex PCR, and the TCRdb table lists in-frame clones only, not all of them. Of roughly 48,000 clones listed, about 72% are singletons. This specimen was peripheral blood, taken before any cancer treatment. The receptor set was obtained from a man aged 40 to 70 with stage I squamous cell lung carcinoma.

The chain uses TRBV29-1 and TRBJ1-4, with no clear D. The length of the CDR3 is 13 residues. Looked up from germline, CDR1 is SQVTM and CDR2 is ANQGSEA. The ends were cut back, 7 bases at V and 8 bases at J, with 17 bases in the middle. The CDR3, as DNA: TGCAGCGGGCTGGAGTACCCCTCCGAAAAACTGTTTTTT. Translating it yields CSGLEYPSEKLFF.

The rearrangement joins TRBV15 to TRBJ2-3, with D tentatively TRBD2 (6 bases). The V end was cut by 8 bases, the J end by 0 bases, with 12 bases between. In germline, CDR1 is LNHNV, CDR2 YYDKDF (reference sequence). The CDR3 is made up of 14 amino acids. The CDR3 loop reads CATQWGTSTDTQYF. For the CDR3, the DNA is TGTGCCACCCAATGGGGGACTAGCACAGATACGCAGTATTTT.